This T cell receptor beta chain was sequenced in a study of blood T cell repertoires in COVID-19 (dated by TCRdb to 2020 to 2021). In terms of the full investigation: Collaborator samples came from the United States, Italy and Spain and covered acute and convalescent phases of COVID-19. The prospective study material was composed of cDNA or gDNA derived from T cells, B-cell-depleted T cells, or PBMCs. The dataset comprised deeply sampled blood TCRbeta repertoires from subjects exposed to, actively infected with, or recovered from COVID-19. A freely available public database, intended as a resource for researchers studying the immune response to SARS-CoV-2, is where the repertoires were released. The samples were drawn from two sources: the first 160 participants of the ongoing ImmuneRACE study, and 1,254 subjects contributed by 6 global collaborators. Sample metadata almost always included a de-identified subject ID, COVID-19 status, age in years and sex. HLA class I and class II types, where available, came from metadata supplied by the sample provider rather than from assay-based typing. What the study reported, not specific to this receptor: How much clinical and demographic metadata was included differed by source and by participant, and the metadata was provided uncurated.

Each collaborating institution followed its own protocols to collect whole blood in K2EDTA tubes. Collaborator samples were shipped for TCRbeta analysis as frozen whole blood, isolated PBMCs, or DNA extracted from either sample type. TCRbeta CDR3 regions were amplified from genomic DNA using the immunoSEQ Assay, a bias-controlled multiplex PCR. The source study handled its data this way. Nucleated cell counts per sample were estimated from amplification of reference gene primers within the assay. To quantify the absolute abundance of each unique TCRbeta CDR3 rearrangement, sequence reads were collapsed and filtered. For each sample, productive Simpson clonality was calculated as the square root of Simpson's diversity index over productive rearrangements. TCRdb took over this immuneACCESS table, retaining in-frame rearrangements with V and J assigned. Such tables are incomplete; in checked studies, under half of the missing clones stem from an unresolved V gene, and the remainder is unexplained. That table supplies the V and J calls and clone size; D and trimming were determined from the DNA. The sample yields 90,000 to 130,000 clones; about nine tenths were counted once. The ten largest clones capture about 4.5% of the sample.

Taken from cysteine to phenylalanine, the CDR3 has 14 residues. Kept here is only the CDR3 DNA, which spans 42 bases and is read in frame from base 1. The CDR1 and CDR2 encoded by the germline V gene are KGHSH and LQKENI. The germline ends are 9 bases apart after V is trimmed by 2 bases and J by 1 base. In this sample, this clone turned up a few times. Its antigen remains unidentified. No base quality values were provided; no much bigger clone lies one nucleotide off. The source of this sequence is a man aged 35-49 years with acute or convalescent COVID-19. The sequencing input was peripheral blood. Recombination linked TRBV18 to TRBJ2-7; tentative D gene TRBD1, with 5 bases matching. DNA sequence: TGTGCCAGCTCACCAACAGGCCAATCCTACGAGCAGTACTTC. Its protein is CASSPTGQSYEQYF.